The source of this T cell receptor beta chain is a study of T-cell reconstitution after alpha-beta-depleted transplantation in children. This sample's TCRbeta library carried unique molecular identifier barcodes. TCRdb redid the calling of the PCR reads with MiXCR, one entry per CDR3 protein. Found here are just under 250,000 distinct CDR3 sequences, under 30% of them singletons; the top ten hold roughly 2.5%. V dropped 4 bases and J dropped 4; count of bases not matched to a gene: 9. Germline V gene sequence: CDR1 LNHNV, CDR2 YYDKDF (reference sequence). The CDR3 runs 16 residues. This clonotype was seen ten or more times.

V usage is TRBV15 and J usage is TRBJ2-1, with 8 nucleotides matching TRBD2. This material consisted of PBMCs, taken before TCRalphabeta/CD19-depleted stem cell transplant. The receptor was isolated from a girl aged 2 to 9 with Fanconi anemia, due to receive a stem cell transplant. CDR3 sequence: CATSTGGAVGYNEQFF. The CDR3 DNA follows: TGTGCCACCAGCACCGGGGGGGCTGTGGGGTACAATGAGCAGTTCTTC.